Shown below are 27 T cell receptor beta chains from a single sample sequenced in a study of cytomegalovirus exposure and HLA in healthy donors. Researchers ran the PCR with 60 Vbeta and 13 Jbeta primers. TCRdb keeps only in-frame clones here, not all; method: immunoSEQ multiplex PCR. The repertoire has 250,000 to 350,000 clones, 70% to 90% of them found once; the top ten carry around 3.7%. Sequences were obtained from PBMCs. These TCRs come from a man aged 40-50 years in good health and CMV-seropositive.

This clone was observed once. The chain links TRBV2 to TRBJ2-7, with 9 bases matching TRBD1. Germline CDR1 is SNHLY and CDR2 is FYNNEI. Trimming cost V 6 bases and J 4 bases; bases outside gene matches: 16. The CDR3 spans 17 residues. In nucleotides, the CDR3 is TGTGCCAGCAGGGGCGCCGGGACAGGGTGGGAGTTTTACGAGCAGTACTTC. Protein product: CASRGAGTGWEFYEQYF. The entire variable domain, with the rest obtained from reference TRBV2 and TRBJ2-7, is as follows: EPEVTQTPSHQVTQMGQEVILRCVPISNHLYFYWYRQILGQKVEFLVSFYNNEISEKSEIFDDQFSVERPDGSNFTLKIRSTKLEDSAMYFCASRGAGTGWEFYEQYFGPGTRLTVT.

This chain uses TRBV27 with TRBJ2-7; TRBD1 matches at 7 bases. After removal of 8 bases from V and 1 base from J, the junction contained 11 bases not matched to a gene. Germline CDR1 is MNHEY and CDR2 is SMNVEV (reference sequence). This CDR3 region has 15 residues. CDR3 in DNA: TGTGCCAGCTCAGGCCTTGGACAGGATTCCTACGAGCAGTACTTC. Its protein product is CASSGLGQDSYEQYF.

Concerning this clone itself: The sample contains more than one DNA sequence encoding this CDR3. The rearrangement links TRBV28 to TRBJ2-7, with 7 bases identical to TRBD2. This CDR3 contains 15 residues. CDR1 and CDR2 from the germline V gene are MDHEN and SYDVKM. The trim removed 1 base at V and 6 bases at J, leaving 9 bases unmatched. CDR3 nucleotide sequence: TGTGCCAGCAGTTTATCACTGGCGGGAGTCCGCGAGCAGTACTTC. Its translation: CASSLSLAGVREQYF.

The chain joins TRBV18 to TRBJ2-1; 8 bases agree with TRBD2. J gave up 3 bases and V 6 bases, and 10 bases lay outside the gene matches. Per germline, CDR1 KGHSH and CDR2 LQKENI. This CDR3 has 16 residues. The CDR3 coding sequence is TGTGCCAGCTCCCCCCAGACGGGAGGGCTCTACAATGAGCAGTTCTTC. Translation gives CASSPQTGGLYNEQFF.

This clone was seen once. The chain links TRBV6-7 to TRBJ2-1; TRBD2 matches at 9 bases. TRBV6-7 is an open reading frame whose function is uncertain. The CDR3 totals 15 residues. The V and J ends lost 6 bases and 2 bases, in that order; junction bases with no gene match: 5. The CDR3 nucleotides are TGTGCCAGCAGGTTAGCGGGAGTAACCTACAATGAGCAGTTCTTC. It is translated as CASRLAGVTYNEQFF.

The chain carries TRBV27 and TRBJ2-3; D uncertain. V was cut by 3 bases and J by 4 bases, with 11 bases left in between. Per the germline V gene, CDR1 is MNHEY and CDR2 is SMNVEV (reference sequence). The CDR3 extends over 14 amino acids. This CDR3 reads CASSLSLVADTQYF. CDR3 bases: TGTGCCAGCAGTTTGAGTCTAGTAGCAGATACGCAGTATTTT.

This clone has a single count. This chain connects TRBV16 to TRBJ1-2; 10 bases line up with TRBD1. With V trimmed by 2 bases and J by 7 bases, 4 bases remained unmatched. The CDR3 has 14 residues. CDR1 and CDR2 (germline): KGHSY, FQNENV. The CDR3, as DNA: TGTGCCAGCAGCCAAGACAGGGGGCGGAGTGGCTACACCTTC. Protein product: CASSQDRGRSGYTF.

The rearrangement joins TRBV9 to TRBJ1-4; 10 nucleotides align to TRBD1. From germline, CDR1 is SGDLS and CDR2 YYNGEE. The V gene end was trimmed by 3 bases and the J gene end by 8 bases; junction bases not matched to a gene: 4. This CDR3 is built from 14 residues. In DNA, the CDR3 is TGTGCCAGCAGCGCGGGACAGGGGTGGGAAAAACTGTTTTTT. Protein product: CASSAGQGWEKLFF.

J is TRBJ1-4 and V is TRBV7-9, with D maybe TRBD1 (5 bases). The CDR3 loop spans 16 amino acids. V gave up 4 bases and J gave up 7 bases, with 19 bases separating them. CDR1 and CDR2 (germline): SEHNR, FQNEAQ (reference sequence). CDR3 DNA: TGTGCCAGCAGCTCCGGGGGAGAGGGGTCGGGTGAAAAACTGTTTTTT. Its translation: CASSSGGEGSGEKLFF.

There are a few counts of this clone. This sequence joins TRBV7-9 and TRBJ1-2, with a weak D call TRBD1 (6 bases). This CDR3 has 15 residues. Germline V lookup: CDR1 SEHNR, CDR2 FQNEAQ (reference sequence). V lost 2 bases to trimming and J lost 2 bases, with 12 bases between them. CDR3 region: CASSLPGQTNYGYTF. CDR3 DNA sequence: TGTGCCAGCAGCTTACCGGGACAAACCAACTATGGCTACACCTTC.

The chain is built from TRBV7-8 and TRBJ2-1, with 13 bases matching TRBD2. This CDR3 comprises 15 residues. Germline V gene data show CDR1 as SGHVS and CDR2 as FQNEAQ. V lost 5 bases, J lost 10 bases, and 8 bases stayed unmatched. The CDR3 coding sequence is TGTGCCAGCAGCATAGGACTAGCGGGAGTACGGGAGCAGTTCTTC. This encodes CASSIGLAGVREQFF.

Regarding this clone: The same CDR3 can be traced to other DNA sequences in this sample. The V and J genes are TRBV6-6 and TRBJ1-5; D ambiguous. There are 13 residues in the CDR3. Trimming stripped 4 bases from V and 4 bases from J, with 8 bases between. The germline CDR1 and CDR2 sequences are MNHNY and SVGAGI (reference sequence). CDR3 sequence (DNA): TGTGCCAGCAGTTGGACTGGGAATCAGCCCCAGCATTTT. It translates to CASSWTGNQPQHF.

This CDR3 reads CASSLINVQQNTGELFF. DNA of the CDR3: TGTGCCAGCAGCTTAATTAATGTTCAACAGAACACCGGGGAGCTGTTTTTT. The chain joins TRBV7-9 to TRBJ2-2, with D unclear. Germline V gene lookup returns CDR1 SEHNR and CDR2 FQNEAQ (reference sequence). Trimming shortened V by 2 bases and J by 1 base, and 14 bases separated the two germline ends. The CDR3 runs 17 residues.

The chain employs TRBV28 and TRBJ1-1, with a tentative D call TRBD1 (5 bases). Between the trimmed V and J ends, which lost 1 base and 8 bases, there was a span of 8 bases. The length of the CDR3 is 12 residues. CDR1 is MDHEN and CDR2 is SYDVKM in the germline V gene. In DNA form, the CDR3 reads TGTGCCAGCAGTTTATTTAGGACAGAAGCTTTCTTT. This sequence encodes CASSLFRTEAFF.

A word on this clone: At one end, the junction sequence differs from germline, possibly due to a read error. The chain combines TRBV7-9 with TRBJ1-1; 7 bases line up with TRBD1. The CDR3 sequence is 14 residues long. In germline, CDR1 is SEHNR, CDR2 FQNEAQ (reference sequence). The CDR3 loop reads CSSSLAGGWPEAFF. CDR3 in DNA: TGTTCCAGCAGCTTAGCAGGGGGTTGGCCTGAAGCTTTCTTT.

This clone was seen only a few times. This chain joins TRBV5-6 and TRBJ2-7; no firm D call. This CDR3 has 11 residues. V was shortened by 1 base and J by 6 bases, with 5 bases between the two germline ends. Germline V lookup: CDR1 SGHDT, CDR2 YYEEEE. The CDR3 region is CASSLRGEQYF. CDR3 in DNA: TGTGCCAGCAGCTTGCGAGGCGAGCAGTACTTC.

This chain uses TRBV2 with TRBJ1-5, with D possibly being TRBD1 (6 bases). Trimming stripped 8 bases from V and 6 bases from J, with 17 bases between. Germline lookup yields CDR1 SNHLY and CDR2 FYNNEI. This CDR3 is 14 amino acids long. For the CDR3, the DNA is TGTGCCAGCGGGGTAGGGGGAACGGGTCAGCCCCAGCATTTT. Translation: CASGVGGTGQPQHF.

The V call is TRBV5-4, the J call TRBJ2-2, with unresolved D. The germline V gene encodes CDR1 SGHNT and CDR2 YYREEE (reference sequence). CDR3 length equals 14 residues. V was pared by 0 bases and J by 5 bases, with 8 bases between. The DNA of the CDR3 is TGTGCCAGCAGCTTGGTTTCGGGTACCGGGGAGCTGTTTTTT. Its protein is CASSLVSGTGELFF.

CDR3 sequence reads: CASSPDRAGEQYF. CDR3 DNA: TGTGCCAGCAGTCCGGACAGGGCGGGCGAGCAGTACTTC. This chain uses TRBV27 with TRBJ2-7, with 8 bases lining up with TRBD1. V gave up 5 bases and J gave up 6 bases; unmatched junction bases: 6. The CDR3 consists of 13 residues. Germline V gene sequence: CDR1 MNHEY, CDR2 SMNVEV (reference sequence).

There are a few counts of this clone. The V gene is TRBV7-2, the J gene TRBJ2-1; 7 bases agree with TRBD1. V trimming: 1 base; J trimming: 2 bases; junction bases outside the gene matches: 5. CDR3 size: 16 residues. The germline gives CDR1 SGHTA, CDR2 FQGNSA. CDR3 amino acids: CASSLGPGGPYNEQFF. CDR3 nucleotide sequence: TGTGCCAGCAGCTTAGGCCCAGGGGGACCCTACAATGAGCAGTTCTTC.

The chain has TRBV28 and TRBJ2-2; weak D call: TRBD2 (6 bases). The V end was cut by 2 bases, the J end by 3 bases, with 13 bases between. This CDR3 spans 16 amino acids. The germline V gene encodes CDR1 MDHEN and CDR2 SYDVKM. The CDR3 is CASSLMGAGYTGELFF. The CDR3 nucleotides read TGTGCCAGCAGTTTAATGGGAGCGGGCTACACCGGGGAGCTGTTTTTT.

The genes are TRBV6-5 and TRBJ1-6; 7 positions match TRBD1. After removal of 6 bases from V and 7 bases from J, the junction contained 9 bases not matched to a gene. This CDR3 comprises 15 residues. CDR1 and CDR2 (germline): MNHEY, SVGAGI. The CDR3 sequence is CASSNRQGNNSPLHF. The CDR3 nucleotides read TGTGCCAGCAGCAACCGACAGGGCAACAATTCACCCCTCCACTTT.

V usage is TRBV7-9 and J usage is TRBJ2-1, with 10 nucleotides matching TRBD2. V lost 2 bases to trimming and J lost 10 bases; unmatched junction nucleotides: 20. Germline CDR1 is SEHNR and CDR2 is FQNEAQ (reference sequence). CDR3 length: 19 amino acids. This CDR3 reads CASSLSLAGALGYNVEQFF. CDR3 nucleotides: TGTGCCAGCAGCTTAAGCCTAGCGGGAGCCCTTGGCTACAATGTGGAGCAGTTCTTC.

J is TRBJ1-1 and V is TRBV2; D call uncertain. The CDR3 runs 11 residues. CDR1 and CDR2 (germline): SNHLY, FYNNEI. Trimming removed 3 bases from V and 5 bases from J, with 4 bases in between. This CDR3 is CASSDPTEAFF. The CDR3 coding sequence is TGTGCCAGCAGTGACCCTACTGAAGCTTTCTTT.

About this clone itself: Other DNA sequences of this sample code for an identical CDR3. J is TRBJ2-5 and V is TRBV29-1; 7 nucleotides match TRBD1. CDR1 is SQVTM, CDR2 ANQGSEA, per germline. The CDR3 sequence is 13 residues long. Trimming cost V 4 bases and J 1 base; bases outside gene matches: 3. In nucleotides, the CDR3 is TGCAGCGTTGGACAGGGTCCCCAAGAGACCCAGTACTTC. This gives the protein CSVGQGPQETQYF.

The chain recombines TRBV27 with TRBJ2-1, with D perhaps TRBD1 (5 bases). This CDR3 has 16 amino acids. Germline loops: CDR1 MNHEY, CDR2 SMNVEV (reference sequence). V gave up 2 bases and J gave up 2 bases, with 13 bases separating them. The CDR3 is CASSLVGPGAYNEQFF. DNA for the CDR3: TGTGCCAGCAGTTTAGTGGGGCCTGGAGCCTACAATGAGCAGTTCTTC.

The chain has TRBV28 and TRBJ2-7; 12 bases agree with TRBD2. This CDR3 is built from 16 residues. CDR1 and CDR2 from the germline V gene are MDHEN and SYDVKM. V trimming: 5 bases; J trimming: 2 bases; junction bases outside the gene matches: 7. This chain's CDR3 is CASSPRLAGVPYEQYF. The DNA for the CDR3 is TGTGCCAGCAGTCCCCGACTAGCGGGAGTACCCTACGAGCAGTACTTC.